This T cell receptor (beta chain) was identified during a study of cytomegalovirus exposure and HLA in healthy donors. CDR3 length: 15 residues. V was pared by 6 bases and J by 0 bases, with 7 bases of the junction left unmatched. CDR1 and CDR2 (germline): MNHEY, SMNVEV (reference sequence). PCR primers comprised 60 Vbeta and 13 Jbeta primers. The repertoire was sequenced with immunoSEQ multiplex PCR; TCRdb's copy has only in-frame clones and lacks some. The sample records 150,000 or so clones, more than 70% being singletons. On this clone itself: Its target is unknown.

Overall study findings and caveats: Equally common other TCR beta chains were less clonally expanded than HLA-associated ones, a later analysis found. The study recorded more than 150 TCR beta chains that were cytomegalovirus-associated.

Source material: PBMCs. This TCR was sampled from a boy under 10 years old in good health and CMV-seronegative. The rearrangement uses TRBV27 and TRBJ2-7; 8 bases are shared with TRBD2. The CDR3 region has the DNA TGTGCCAGCAGGACCACTAGCGGCCCCTCCTACGAGCAGTACTTC. This translates into CASRTTSGPSYEQYF.